This record covers a single TCR beta chain. Some clones are missing from TCRdb's copy, which holds only in-frame ones; the method was immunoSEQ multiplex PCR. The sample yields tens of thousands of clones, approximately 90% seen once. This CDR3 spans 14 amino acids. In germline, CDR1 is SNHLY, CDR2 FYNNEI. The J segment lost 8 bases and the V segment lost 6 bases, leaving 9 bases of the junction unmatched. This sample stems from a study of OX40 agonist ivuxolimab in advanced cancers. This material consisted of CD4+ or CD8+ T cells sorted from blood, taken in a trial of the OX40 agonist ivuxolimab. The TCR sequence derives from an adult with an advanced solid tumor such as melanoma, head and neck, liver or kidney cancer. The chain employs TRBV2 and TRBJ2-1, with 8 bases identical to TRBD2. CDR3 region: CASRGLSGIYEQFF. CDR3 in DNA: TGTGCCAGCAGGGGACTTAGCGGGATATATGAGCAGTTCTTC.